The 32 T cell receptor beta chains in this list originate from one sample, sequenced in a study of CD8 T cells in Susac syndrome. Random hexamers were used to reverse transcribe an amount of roughly 0.45 to 1 ug RNA. MiXCR, run by TCRdb on the immunoSEQ multiplex PCR reads, gives a single entry per CDR3 protein. The table lists 100,000 or so distinct CDR3 sequences, roughly 96% of them singletons. Sequencing was performed on CD8+ T cells from PBMCs. The receptors were gathered from a human donor with Susac syndrome.

V gene TRBV13 combines with J gene TRBJ2-7; TRBD1 is a possible D gene (7 bases). In germline, CDR1 is PRHDT, CDR2 FYEKMQ (reference sequence). The CDR3 runs 16 residues. V lost 7 bases, J lost 7 bases, and 26 bases lay in between. This chain's CDR3 is CASTPPSRGESGEQYF. As DNA, the CDR3 is TGTGCCAGCACCCCCCCTAGCAGGGGGGAATCTGGGGAGCAGTACTTC.

The rearrangement links TRBV18 to TRBJ1-5; D gene uncertain. CDR3 length equals 12 residues. Germline V gene sequence: CDR1 KGHSH, CDR2 LQKENI. Trimming pared 5 bases from V and 3 bases from J, leaving 5 bases between. The CDR3 protein is CASSASNQPQHF. The CDR3 region has the DNA TGTGCCAGCTCAGCGTCCAATCAGCCCCAGCATTTT.

The count of this clonotype is one. V is TRBV25-1 and J is TRBJ1-5, with D unclear. The CDR3 sequence is 13 residues long. Trimming stripped 3 bases from V and 6 bases from J, with 9 bases between. Germline-derived CDR1 and CDR2 are MGHDK and SYGVNS. The CDR3 bases are TGTGCCAGCAGTGAGTCCGCGGCTCAGCCCCAGCATTTT. Translation: CASSESAAQPQHF.

This chain links TRBV24-1 with TRBJ2-1; 13 bases match TRBD2. CDR1 is KGHDR and CDR2 is SFDVKD in the germline V gene. V dropped 4 bases and J dropped 7; count of bases not matched to a gene: 9. The CDR3 totals 17 residues. In nucleotides, the CDR3 is TGTGCCACCAGTGACCCTGCCGGGACTAGCGGGGCTAATGAGCAGTTCTTC. It translates to CATSDPAGTSGANEQFF.

This clonotype was recorded only once. This rearrangement joins TRBV7-9 to TRBJ2-2; perhaps D is TRBD1 or TRBD2 (5 bases each). CDR1 is SEHNR and CDR2 is FQNEAQ in the germline V gene (reference sequence). This CDR3 is built from 16 residues. The V end lost 0 bases, the J end lost 3 bases, and 11 bases lay between the germline ends. CDR3 in DNA: TGTGCCAGCAGCTTAGCGTCGGGGCTTTACACCGGGGAGCTGTTTTTT. Its protein product is CASSLASGLYTGELFF.

This chain joins TRBV7-2 and TRBJ1-6; D is unclear. Trimming stripped 5 bases from V and 7 bases from J, with 15 bases between. The CDR3 loop spans 15 amino acids. Germline V lookup: CDR1 SGHTA, CDR2 FQGNSA. CDR3 in DNA: TGTGCCAGCAGCCGAGGTCTACTAAGGAATTCACCCCTCCACTTT. Its protein product is CASSRGLLRNSPLHF.

The chain combines TRBV7-9 with TRBJ2-3; D remains ambiguous. The CDR3 spans 13 residues. V shed 8 bases and J shed 2 bases, with 11 bases lying between them. Germline CDR1 and CDR2: SEHNR and FQNEAQ (reference sequence). Written as DNA, the CDR3 is TGTGCCAGCCACCGTTACAACACAGATACGCAGTATTTT. Its protein product is CASHRYNTDTQYF. Drawing the rest from reference TRBV7-9 and TRBJ2-3, the complete variable domain is DTGVSQNPRHKITKRGQNVTFRCDPISEHNRLYWYRQTLGQGPEFLTYFQNEAQLEKSRLLSDRFSAERPKGSFSTLEIQRTEQGDSAMYLCASHRYNTDTQYFGPGTRLTVL.

The V call is TRBV3-1, the J call TRBJ2-1, with 7 bases identical to TRBD2. Germline assignment: CDR1 LGHDT and CDR2 YNNKEL (reference sequence). Germline trimming cut 3 bases from V and 9 bases from J; bases unmatched to any gene: 11. The CDR3 length is 15 residues. The CDR3 DNA is TGTGCCAGCAGCCAGAGCCGACTAGCTGTTCCTGAGCAGTTCTTC. Translation gives CASSQSRLAVPEQFF.

CDR3 protein: CATRTGPEQYF. The DNA for the CDR3 is TGTGCCACCAGGACAGGGCCAGAGCAGTACTTC. This chain uses TRBV15 with TRBJ2-7, with 7 positions matching TRBD1. The CDR3 length is 11 residues. V lost 6 bases, J lost 7 bases, and 3 bases stayed unmatched. Germline V gene sequence: CDR1 LNHNV, CDR2 YYDKDF (reference sequence).

The rearrangement links TRBV20-1 to TRBJ2-3, with D hard to call. The germline CDR1 and CDR2 sequences are DFQATT and SNEGSKA (reference sequence). V lost 3 bases, J lost 2 bases, and 9 bases lay in between. This CDR3 is built from 13 residues. In nucleotides, the CDR3 is TGCAGTGCTAGGCATATGGCCACAGATACGCAGTATTTT. It codes for CSARHMATDTQYF.

V is TRBV4-1 and J is TRBJ2-7; TRBD1 matches at 8 bases. This CDR3 contains 18 residues. Germline V CDR1 and CDR2: MGHRA, YSYEKL. J lost 6 bases, V lost 1 base, and 17 bases had no gene match. As DNA, the CDR3 is TGCGCCAGCAGCCAAGGTCCCGTTTTCAGGGGGCGAGGTCGCGAGCAGTACTTC. As protein: CASSQGPVFRGRGREQYF.

This chain links TRBV12-3 or TRBV12-4 with TRBJ1-5; D is unresolved. The CDR3 contains 16 residues. With 5 bases removed from V and 3 bases from J, the gap between germline ends came to 17 bases. CDR3 residues: CASSREAGPINQPQHF. As DNA, the CDR3 is TGTGCCAGCAGTCGCGAAGCAGGTCCTATCAATCAGCCCCAGCATTTT.

This chain connects TRBV27 to TRBJ1-1; maybe TRBD1 (6 bases). There are 15 residues in the CDR3. Germline values: CDR1 MNHEY, CDR2 SMNVEV (reference sequence). Trimming removed 5 bases from V and 6 bases from J, with 19 bases in between. The CDR3 region has the DNA TGTGCCAGCAGTCCTTATCCCCGGACAGCCGCTGAAGCTTTCTTT. Encoded protein: CASSPYPRTAAEAFF.

The gene calls are TRBV29-1 and TRBJ2-1; TRBD2 aligns across 9 bases. J was trimmed by 7 bases and V by 6 bases; bases with no gene match: 7. The CDR3 runs to 13 residues. The germline V gene has CDR1 SQVTM and CDR2 ANQGSEA. For the CDR3, the DNA is TGCAGCGTCATAGCGGGAGTGGGGAATGAGCAGTTCTTC. Its protein is CSVIAGVGNEQFF.

The chain uses TRBV4-1 and TRBJ2-7; D gene unclear. CDR1 and CDR2 (germline): MGHRA, YSYEKL. Trimming removed 3 bases from V and 5 bases from J, with 11 bases in between. This CDR3 spans 13 amino acids. CDR3 residues: CASSQDRADEQYF. The CDR3 nucleotides are TGCGCCAGCAGCCAGGACCGGGCTGACGAGCAGTACTTC.

J is TRBJ1-2 and V is TRBV18; D unclear. V was shortened by 8 bases and J by 4 bases, with 14 bases between the two germline ends. Germline loops: CDR1 KGHSH, CDR2 LQKENI. CDR3 length equals 13 residues. The CDR3 sequence: CASEPGKGYGYTF. The CDR3 DNA sequence: TGTGCCAGCGAGCCCGGGAAGGGCTATGGCTACACCTTC.

The gene calls are TRBV20-1 and TRBJ1-1; maybe TRBD1 (5 bases). Germline lookup yields CDR1 DFQATT and CDR2 SNEGSKA (reference sequence). The CDR3 has 14 amino acids. The ends were cut back, 4 bases at V and 3 bases at J, with 15 bases in the middle. CDR3 sequence reads: CSAKSISGDTEAFF. In DNA, the CDR3 is TGCAGTGCTAAATCCATCTCGGGGGACACTGAAGCTTTCTTT.

The V call is TRBV12-3 or TRBV12-4, the J call TRBJ2-7; D gene ambiguous. This CDR3 comprises 14 residues. V lost 3 bases to trimming and J lost 7 bases, with 16 bases between them. The CDR3 DNA sequence: TGTGCCAGCAGTTTTTCGGGTGGTGCGGATGAGCAGTACTTC. Translating it yields CASSFSGGADEQYF.

This rearrangement joins TRBV12-3 or TRBV12-4 to TRBJ2-7, with TRBD1 identical over 9 bases. CDR3 size: 15 residues. V lost 5 bases and J lost 3; bases outside the gene matches: 8. Here the CDR3 DNA reads TGTGCCAGCAGTCCCCGACAGGGGGGACACTACGAGCAGTACTTC. Translated: CASSPRQGGHYEQYF.

The V and J genes are TRBV20-1 and TRBJ2-1; TRBD2 might be the D (6 bases). Germline CDR1 DFQATT, CDR2 SNEGSKA (reference sequence). V lost 5 bases, J lost 1 base, and 15 bases lay in between. The CDR3 extends over 15 amino acids. The CDR3 nucleotides read TGCAGTGCTCGCGCCGGGACTGGATCCTACAATGAGCAGTTCTTC. Its protein product is CSARAGTGSYNEQFF.

This clonotype showed up just once. The chain combines TRBV5-6 with TRBJ2-7, with D perhaps given as TRBD1 or TRBD2 (5 bases each). The CDR3 extends over 13 amino acids. V lost 4 bases to trimming and J lost 7 bases, with 15 bases between them. Germline CDR1 SGHDT, CDR2 YYEEEE. Here the CDR3 reads CASSLGVWGEQYF. The CDR3 coding sequence is TGTGCCAGCAGCCTGGGGGTTTGGGGAGAGCAGTACTTC.

The chain couples TRBV12-3 or TRBV12-4 to TRBJ2-5; no firm D call. V lost 8 bases and J lost 5, with 15 bases in between. The CDR3 spans 13 residues. The CDR3 reads CASVPLVGETQYF. CDR3 nucleotides: TGTGCCAGCGTTCCCCTAGTCGGGGAGACCCAGTACTTC.

V is TRBV7-9 and J is TRBJ1-2; 8 bases map to TRBD1. The CDR3 loop spans 13 amino acids. The V segment lost 5 bases and the J segment 2 bases; nucleotides outside the gene matches: 1. The germline gives CDR1 SEHNR, CDR2 FQNEAQ (reference sequence). The CDR3 here is CASSGQGNYGYTF. For the CDR3, the DNA is TGTGCCAGCAGCGGACAGGGAAACTATGGCTACACCTTC.

This clonotype was found a few times. V is TRBV28 and J is TRBJ2-7; 7 bases are a match to TRBD2. V shed 4 bases, J shed 6 bases, and the junction held 0 bases outside the gene matches. The length of the CDR3 is 11 residues. CDR1 and CDR2 from the germline V gene are MDHEN and SYDVKM. CDR3: CASSSSGEQYF. Written as DNA, the CDR3 is TGTGCCAGCAGTTCTAGCGGCGAGCAGTACTTC. Variable domain in full (rest from reference TRBV28 and TRBJ2-7): DVKVTQSSRYLVKRTGEKVFLECVQDMDHENMFWYRQDPGLGLRLIYFSYDVKMKEKGDIPEGYSVSREKKERFSLILESASTNQTSMYLCASSSSGEQYFGPGTRLTVT.

The rearrangement uses TRBV9 and TRBJ2-1; weak D call: TRBD1 (5 bases). CDR3 length equals 14 residues. Trimming cost V 3 bases and J 1 base, with 8 bases left between them. Germline V gives CDR1 SGDLS, CDR2 YYNGEE. The CDR3 sequence is CASSDHRSYNEQFF. As DNA, the CDR3 is TGTGCCAGCAGCGACCACAGGTCCTACAATGAGCAGTTCTTC.

The chain uses TRBV29-1 and TRBJ2-7; D uncertain. The V and J ends lost 0 bases and 6 bases respectively, with 3 bases between them. Germline V gene sequence: CDR1 SQVTM, CDR2 ANQGSEA. The CDR3 is 10 amino acids. Written as DNA, the CDR3 is TGCAGCGTTGAAGATGTCGAGCAGTACTTC. Translating it yields CSVEDVEQYF.

The rearrangement joins TRBV20-1 to TRBJ2-7, with D uncertain. In germline, CDR1 is DFQATT, CDR2 SNEGSKA (reference sequence). CDR3 length equals 11 residues. V was pared by 5 bases and J by 5 bases, with 10 bases between. This CDR3 reads CSAGVGNEQYF. The CDR3 DNA reads as TGCAGTGCTGGAGTGGGAAACGAGCAGTACTTC.

V is TRBV25-1 and J is TRBJ2-3; 7 nucleotides line up with TRBD1. The CDR3 length is 14 residues. V shed 4 bases and J 3 bases; nucleotides not matched to a gene: 4. CDR1 and CDR2 (germline): MGHDK, SYGVNS. DNA of the CDR3: TGTGCCAGCAGTGTCCAGGGGGAGACAGATACGCAGTATTTT. Translated: CASSVQGETDTQYF.

The chain couples TRBV9 to TRBJ2-5; unclear D gene. Germline V CDR1 and CDR2: SGDLS, YYNGEE. This CDR3 is 15 amino acids long. The V and J ends lost 2 bases and 0 bases respectively, with 11 bases between them. This chain's CDR3 is CASSVDPGYQETQYF. CDR3 nucleotides: TGTGCCAGCAGCGTTGACCCTGGGTACCAAGAGACCCAGTACTTC.

V is TRBV12-3 or TRBV12-4 and J is TRBJ2-2; TRBD2 matches 8 bases. The length of the CDR3 is 15 residues. V dropped 6 bases and J dropped 3; count of bases not matched to a gene: 6. CDR3 amino acids: CASSYYGGDTGELFF. The CDR3, as DNA: TGTGCCAGCAGCTATTACGGGGGGGACACCGGGGAGCTGTTTTTT.

V and J are TRBV20-1 and TRBJ2-5; 7 bases align to TRBD1. Germline-derived CDR1 and CDR2 are DFQATT and SNEGSKA (reference sequence). The CDR3 covers 13 residues. V was clipped by 5 bases and J by 1 base; unmatched bases: 4. CDR3 sequence (DNA): TGCAGTGCTCCGGGGACAGTCCAAGAGACCCAGTACTTC. Translating gives CSAPGTVQETQYF.

In its sample, this clonotype was seen once. The chain links TRBV20-1 to TRBJ2-1, with D possibly being TRBD1 (5 bases). This CDR3 region has 15 residues. Trimming took off 6 bases at V and 4 bases at J, with 19 bases between the two ends. Germline CDR1 reads DFQATT; CDR2 reads SNEGSKA (reference sequence). The CDR3 coding sequence is TGCAGTGCCCCCCCGCTCAGGGCCGCATACAATGAGCAGTTCTTC. It codes for CSAPPLRAAYNEQFF.